The subject of this entry is one T cell receptor beta chain. The data were obtained in a study of cytomegalovirus exposure and HLA in healthy donors. PCR primers comprised 60 Vbeta and 13 Jbeta primers. Sequenced by immunoSEQ multiplex PCR; TCRdb stores in-frame clones only, minus some. The table has about 38,000 clones, around 86% seen once; the top ten hold 10% to 12%. The CDR3 has 14 residues. Trimming removed 1 base at V and 1 base at J, with 7 bases between. Germline CDR1 LGHNA, CDR2 YSLEER. Sequencing was carried out using PBMCs. This clonotype originated in a woman aged 40 to 55 in good health and CMV-seropositive. V and J are TRBV4-3 and TRBJ1-1, with a weak D call TRBD1 (5 bases). The chain's CDR3 is CASSQGQSNTEAFF. For the CDR3, the DNA is TGCGCCAGCAGCCAAGGACAGTCGAACACTGAAGCTTTCTTT.